These 25 T cell receptor beta chains were all obtained from the same sample, sequenced in a study of Ad26.COV2.S vaccination and SARS-CoV-2 variants (dated by TCRdb to about 2021). The treatment or condition label of this sample denotes: around 19 received Ad26.COV2.S at low or high dose, single or two shots; 5 received placebo; per-sample allocation not given. Repertoires of vaccine and placebo recipients were sequenced from samples taken on day 63 after the first injection. Library creation used the immunoSEQ multiplex PCR assay. TCRdb mirrors the immuneACCESS table, restricted to in-frame sequences. Some clones are absent from its copies; in checked studies, under half trace to an unresolved V gene, and the reason for the others is unknown. Counted in this sample were some 340,000 clones; just under 85% of them appeared once. Under 2.5% of the sample rests with the top ten. The source material was peripheral blood, sampled in a trial of Ad26.COV2.S vaccine versus placebo. The receptors come from a person between 18 and 59 years old who received the Ad26.COV2.S COVID-19 vaccine or a placebo.

This chain uses TRBV6-2 or TRBV6-3 with TRBJ1-5; no clear D. Germline V gene sequence: CDR1 MNHEY, CDR2 SVGEGT. V was shortened by 2 bases and J by 2 bases, with 10 bases between the two germline ends. This CDR3 region has 15 residues. The CDR3 nucleotides are TGTGCCAGCAGTTACGGAGGGTCCGGCAATCAGCCCCAGCATTTT. The encoded protein is CASSYGGSGNQPQHF.

As to this clone: This sample also contains other DNA sequences that code for the same CDR3. The chain employs TRBV12-3 or TRBV12-4 and TRBJ2-5; D is ambiguous. The CDR3 is made up of 9 amino acids. Trimming took 8 bases from V and 5 from J, leaving 3 bases between them. CDR3 in DNA: TGTGCCAGCGGGGAGACCCAGTACTTC. Its protein product is CASGETQYF.

CDR3 loop: CSASRITYEQYF. The CDR3 DNA reads as TGCAGTGCTAGTAGAATCACCTACGAGCAGTACTTC. This chain joins TRBV20-1 and TRBJ2-7; D unresolved. The CDR3 has 12 residues. Trimming stripped 3 bases from V and 2 bases from J, with 8 bases between. Germline loops: CDR1 DFQATT, CDR2 SNEGSKA (reference sequence).

Only a few counts were recorded for this clone. The rearrangement uses TRBV5-1 and TRBJ2-3; TRBD2 agrees at 12 bases. The CDR3 contains 16 residues. Germline CDR1 reads SGHRS; CDR2 reads YFSETQ. V lost 4 bases and J lost 6; bases outside the gene matches: 9. CDR3 sequence (DNA): TGCGCCAGCAGCCCCCGTACTAGCGGGGGGAGTGATACGCAGTATTTT. Its translation: CASSPRTSGGSDTQYF.

The chain uses TRBV9 and TRBJ1-6, with TRBD1 matching 7 bases. This CDR3 spans 13 amino acids. The V gene's germline CDR1 is SGDLS and CDR2 YYNGEE. The junction had 3 bases not matched to a gene; V was cut back by 3 bases and J by 9 bases. CDR3 DNA sequence: TGTGCCAGCAGCGATAGGACAGGTTCACCCCTCCACTTT. It codes for CASSDRTGSPLHF. The complete variable domain, with remaining parts taken from reference TRBV9 and TRBJ1-6, reads DSGVTQTPKHLITATGQRVTLRCSPRSGDLSVYWYQQSLDQGLQFLIQYYNGEERAKGNILERFSAQQFPDLHSELNLSSLELGDSALYFCASSDRTGSPLHFGNGTRLTVT.

This chain connects TRBV19 to TRBJ1-2; TRBD1 agrees at 8 bases. Unmatched junction bases numbered 11, after V lost 5 bases and J lost 3 bases. The CDR3 is 16 amino acids. The germline V gene encodes CDR1 LNHDA and CDR2 SQIVND (reference sequence). The CDR3 is CASSPQTGGRHYGYTF. CDR3 DNA sequence: TGTGCCAGTAGTCCTCAAACAGGGGGAAGGCACTATGGCTACACCTTC.

This rearrangement joins TRBV15 to TRBJ2-7, with D maybe TRBD2 (6 bases). Germline lookup yields CDR1 LNHNV and CDR2 YYDKDF (reference sequence). There are 17 residues in the CDR3. The V end lost 0 bases, the J end lost 0 bases, and 15 bases lay between the germline ends. The CDR3 region is CATSRDLLAMSSYEQYF. The CDR3 DNA reads as TGTGCCACCAGCAGAGACCTCCTAGCGATGTCCTCCTACGAGCAGTACTTC.

The gene calls are TRBV5-1 and TRBJ1-1, with unresolved D. V lost 3 bases, J lost 7 bases, and 13 bases lay in between. This CDR3 contains 13 residues. Looked up from germline, CDR1 is SGHRS and CDR2 is YFSETQ. The CDR3 protein is CASSSGGENEAFF. CDR3 sequence (DNA): TGCGCCAGCAGCTCGGGCGGGGAGAATGAAGCTTTCTTT.

The chain uses TRBV7-3 and TRBJ2-1, with D possibly matching TRBD1 (6 bases). The V end lost 5 bases, the J end lost 10 bases, and 18 bases lay between the germline ends. The CDR3 extends over 14 amino acids. In germline, CDR1 is SGHTA, CDR2 FQGTGA. Here the CDR3 reads CASSQHHRAGEQFF. DNA of the CDR3: TGTGCCAGCAGCCAACACCACAGGGCAGGGGAGCAGTTCTTC.

This clone is a singleton in its sample. The rearrangement links TRBV2 to TRBJ2-6; 10 bases match TRBD1. This CDR3 is 17 amino acids long. Unmatched junction bases numbered 3, after V lost 4 bases and J lost 0 bases. Germline values: CDR1 SNHLY, CDR2 FYNNEI. CDR3 DNA sequence: TGTGCCAGCAGTGCGGACAGGGGGGGCTCTGGGGCCAACGTCCTGACTTTC. Translation gives CASSADRGGSGANVLTF.

The gene calls are TRBV19 and TRBJ2-4; TRBD1 might be the D (5 bases). Germline-derived CDR1 and CDR2 are LNHDA and SQIVND (reference sequence). CDR3 size: 12 residues. V shed 3 bases and J shed 9 bases, with 9 bases lying between them. This CDR3 reads CASSIQGSIQYF. CDR3 coding DNA: TGTGCCAGTAGTATTCAGGGATCCATTCAGTACTTC.

This clone was counted between two and nine times. The chain is built from TRBV7-8 and TRBJ2-5, with TRBD2 matching 11 bases. This CDR3 has 16 amino acids. Losses at the gene ends were 6 bases for V and 2 bases for J; bases not matched to a gene: 8. Germline V lookup: CDR1 SGHVS, CDR2 FQNEAQ. CDR3 sequence reads: CASSREVAGGQETQYF. In DNA, the CDR3 is TGTGCCAGCAGTCGCGAGGTAGCGGGGGGGCAAGAGACCCAGTACTTC.

The V call is TRBV9, the J call TRBJ2-1; tentatively, D is TRBD1 (7 bases). The CDR3 has 17 residues. V dropped 0 bases and J dropped 7 bases, with 20 bases sitting between them. CDR1 is SGDLS, CDR2 YYNGEE, per germline. The CDR3 protein is CASSVGILEGQTNEQFF. In DNA, the CDR3 is TGTGCCAGCAGCGTAGGGATATTGGAGGGACAGACGAATGAGCAGTTCTTC.

The chain carries TRBV7-9 and TRBJ1-5; perhaps TRBD1 as D (5 bases). Germline lookup yields CDR1 SEHNR and CDR2 FQNEAQ (reference sequence). This CDR3 is built from 16 residues. V lost 1 base and J 2 bases, leaving 12 bases between the germline ends. CDR3 bases: TGTGCCAGCAGCTTAGAGGACCGGGGGGGCAATCAGCCCCAGCATTTT. Amino acid sequence: CASSLEDRGGNQPQHF.

This chain connects TRBV24-1 to TRBJ2-3; 9 bases map to TRBD2. In germline, CDR1 is KGHDR, CDR2 SFDVKD. The CDR3 consists of 16 residues. V lost 7 bases to trimming and J lost 5 bases; unmatched junction nucleotides: 12. The CDR3 protein is CATSASRGGLIDTQYF. The CDR3 bases are TGTGCCACCAGCGCTTCGCGGGGGGGCCTAATAGATACGCAGTATTTT.

The rearrangement uses TRBV19 and TRBJ2-1, with 8 nucleotides matching TRBD1. Germline loops: CDR1 LNHDA, CDR2 SQIVND (reference sequence). V lost 3 bases to trimming and J lost 7 bases; unmatched junction nucleotides: 8. CDR3 length: 15 residues. CDR3 sequence reads: CASSMDRALRNEQFF. CDR3 in DNA: TGTGCCAGTAGTATGGACAGGGCACTGAGGAATGAGCAGTTCTTC.

This chain uses TRBV5-5 with TRBJ2-5; 7 nucleotides align to TRBD2. Germline trimming cut 4 bases from V and 1 base from J; bases unmatched to any gene: 7. The CDR3 loop spans 15 amino acids. Germline lookup yields CDR1 SGHKS and CDR2 YYEKEE (reference sequence). In DNA, the CDR3 is TGTGCCAGCAGCCCTAACGGGAGGTTCCAAGAGACCCAGTACTTC. Its protein is CASSPNGRFQETQYF.

CDR3 region: CASTATGGYSNQPQHF. DNA of the CDR3: TGTGCCAGCACCGCAACCGGGGGGTATAGCAATCAGCCCCAGCATTTT. This rearrangement joins TRBV6-6 to TRBJ1-5; a weak D match, TRBD1 (5 bases). Deletions cut 7 bases from V and 0 bases from J, with 16 bases between. The germline gives CDR1 MNHNY, CDR2 SVGAGI (reference sequence). CDR3 length equals 16 residues.

The chain uses TRBV4-2 and TRBJ2-4; the D gene is possibly TRBD2 (5 bases). Trimming left V 0 bases short and J 6 bases short, with 12 bases between. In germline, CDR1 is LGHNA, CDR2 YNFKEQ. The CDR3 covers 15 residues. This chain's CDR3 is CASSQDFSEGNIQYF. DNA of the CDR3: TGTGCCAGCAGCCAAGATTTTAGCGAGGGAAACATTCAGTACTTC.

The CDR3 is CASSLRVRATGELFF. The CDR3 DNA reads TGTGCCAGCAGTTTAAGGGTTCGAGCAACCGGGGAGCTGTTTTTT. V gene TRBV28 combines with J gene TRBJ2-2; D unclear. Trimming left V 2 bases short and J 5 bases short, with 12 bases between. The length of the CDR3 is 15 residues. Germline assignment: CDR1 MDHEN and CDR2 SYDVKM.

V usage is TRBV18 and J usage is TRBJ2-3; D not certain. With 3 bases removed from V and 4 bases from J, the gap between germline ends came to 11 bases. This CDR3 has 14 residues. Germline values: CDR1 KGHSH, CDR2 LQKENI. The CDR3 spells CASSPPQGADTQYF. CDR3 in DNA: TGTGCCAGCTCACCGCCACAAGGTGCAGATACGCAGTATTTT. Full variable domain (outside the CDR3, taken from reference TRBV18 and TRBJ2-3): NAGVMQNPRHLVRRRGQEARLRCSPMKGHSHVYWYRQLPEEGLKFMVYLQKENIIDESGMPKERFSAEFPKEGPSILRIQQVVRGDSAAYFCASSPPQGADTQYFGPGTRLTVL.

The V and J genes are TRBV5-5 and TRBJ2-5; D unresolved. The CDR3 covers 14 residues. Trimming stripped 1 base from V and 2 bases from J, with 9 bases between. CDR1 is SGHKS, CDR2 YYEKEE, per germline (reference sequence). The CDR3 DNA follows: TGTGCCAGCAGCTTGACCCAGCCGCAAGAGACCCAGTACTTC. This gives the protein CASSLTQPQETQYF.

V and J are TRBV6-5 and TRBJ2-3; 14 bases agree with TRBD2. The CDR3 has 15 amino acids. CDR1 is MNHEY, CDR2 SVGAGI, per germline. Trimming removed 9 bases from V and 4 bases from J; junction bases left unmatched: 6. As DNA, the CDR3 is TGTGCCAGTTCGGGACTAGCGGGGGCATCAGATACGCAGTATTTT. This gives the protein CASSGLAGASDTQYF.

The chain joins TRBV9 to TRBJ1-6; TRBD1 aligns across 7 bases. The CDR3 sequence is 17 residues long. The ends lost 0 bases at V and 5 bases at J; junction bases unmatched: 8. Germline-derived CDR1 and CDR2 are SGDLS and YYNGEE. CDR3 coding DNA: TGTGCCAGCAGCGTAGAACCAGGGGGGATCAATAATTCACCCCTCCACTTT. Its protein product is CASSVEPGGINNSPLHF.

V and J are TRBV18 and TRBJ1-5; TRBD1 matches at 7 bases. Germline values: CDR1 KGHSH, CDR2 LQKENI. This CDR3 has 15 residues. V shed 8 bases and J 4 bases; nucleotides not matched to a gene: 11. The DNA for the CDR3 is TGTGCCAGCCCAGACAGGGCAGGGGAGAATCAGCCCCAGCATTTT. Protein product: CASPDRAGENQPQHF.